The 24 T cell receptor beta chains below were found in one sample sequenced in a study of T cell responses to AZD1222 COVID-19 vaccine. Here immunoSEQ multiplex PCR was the method, and the copy in TCRdb shows in-frame clones only, minus some. The data show 110,000 to 150,000 clones, approximately 90% seen once. Material: peripheral blood, obtained on day 0 of AZD1222 vaccination. The receptors were sampled from an adult in good health.

This sequence joins TRBV18 and TRBJ2-7; TRBD2 might be the D (5 bases). Germline V gives CDR1 KGHSH, CDR2 LQKENI. This CDR3 has 14 amino acids. V dropped 3 bases and J dropped 6 bases, with 15 bases sitting between them. This CDR3 is CASSPRGLLFEQYF. For the CDR3, the DNA is TGTGCCAGCTCACCGCGAGGGCTTCTGTTCGAGCAGTACTTC. Supplemented by reference TRBV18 and TRBJ2-7, the full variable domain reads NAGVMQNPRHLVRRRGQEARLRCSPMKGHSHVYWYRQLPEEGLKFMVYLQKENIIDESGMPKERFSAEFPKEGPSILRIQQVVRGDSAAYFCASSPRGLLFEQYFGPGTRLTVT.

This clone was detected once. The J gene is TRBJ1-2, the V gene TRBV5-1; D is uncertain. CDR1 SGHRS and CDR2 YFSETQ come from the germline V gene. The CDR3 covers 13 residues. With 0 bases removed from V and 8 bases from J, the gap between germline ends came to 11 bases. The CDR3 sequence: CASSLAFRLGYTF. The DNA for the CDR3 is TGCGCCAGCAGCTTGGCCTTTCGACTCGGCTACACCTTC.

The chain joins TRBV5-6 to TRBJ2-6, with D possibly TRBD1 on 5 matching bases. CDR3 length equals 13 residues. The ends were cut back, 0 bases at V and 9 bases at J, with 7 bases in the middle. The germline V gene has CDR1 SGHDT and CDR2 YYEEEE. This chain's CDR3 is CASSLGQGNVLTF. The CDR3, as DNA: TGTGCCAGCAGCTTGGGCCAGGGCAACGTCCTGACTTTC. Drawing the rest from reference TRBV5-6 and TRBJ2-6, the complete variable domain is DAGVTQSPTHLIKTRGQQVTLRCSPKSGHDTVSWYQQALGQGPQFIFQYYEEEERQRGNFPDRFSGHQFPNYSSELNVNALLLGDSALYLCASSLGQGNVLTFGAGSRLTVL.

This chain links TRBV28 with TRBJ1-2; no firm D call. V lost 2 bases and J 4 bases, leaving 14 bases between the germline ends. The length of the CDR3 is 15 residues. Germline CDR1 MDHEN, CDR2 SYDVKM. The CDR3 coding sequence is TGTGCCAGCAGTTTAAGGCCCCCTCATGGCTATGGCTACACCTTC. It is translated as CASSLRPPHGYGYTF.

V gene TRBV19 combines with J gene TRBJ1-2; TRBD1 aligns across 9 bases. CDR1 is LNHDA and CDR2 is SQIVND in the germline V gene (reference sequence). Losses at the gene ends were 5 bases for V and 8 bases for J; bases not matched to a gene: 12. The CDR3 loop spans 15 amino acids. DNA for the CDR3: TGTGCCAGTAGTGCGAACCGGGACAGGGTCCGCGGCTACACCTTC. Residues: CASSANRDRVRGYTF. The full variable domain, completed using reference TRBV19 and TRBJ1-2, is DGGITQSPKYLFRKEGQNVTLSCEQNLNHDAMYWYRQDPGQGLRLIYYSQIVNDFQKGDIAEGYSVSREKKESFPLTVTSAQKNPTAFYLCASSANRDRVRGYTFGSGTRLTVV.

The chain uses TRBV12-3 or TRBV12-4 and TRBJ1-2; no firm D call. There are 11 residues in the CDR3. Trimming pared 7 bases from V and 7 bases from J, leaving 10 bases between. CDR3 in amino acids: CASIRGLGYTF. The CDR3 region has the DNA TGTGCCAGCATCCGAGGTCTTGGCTACACCTTC.

The chain is built from TRBV7-6 and TRBJ2-1; D may be TRBD1 (5 bases). CDR3 length: 15 residues. Germline V lookup: CDR1 SGHVS, CDR2 FNYEAQ. V was clipped by 5 bases and J by 7 bases, with 18 bases between them. CDR3 region: CASSPGLGFRNEQFF. The CDR3 DNA is TGTGCCAGCAGCCCAGGGTTAGGGTTTAGGAATGAGCAGTTCTTC.

This clone was observed once. This chain connects TRBV11-2 to TRBJ2-1, with TRBD1 as a possible D gene (6 bases). Germline loops: CDR1 SGHAT, CDR2 FQNNGV. The CDR3 extends over 17 amino acids. The V gene lost 5 bases and the J gene lost 1 base, with 18 bases spanning the gap. The DNA of the CDR3 is TGTGCCAGCAGCGCAACAGGGCTTAGCTGGTCCTACAATGAGCAGTTCTTC. This codes for CASSATGLSWSYNEQFF.

The chain is built from TRBV11-2 and TRBJ2-1, with D uncertain. The V gene's germline CDR1 is SGHAT and CDR2 FQNNGV. This CDR3 spans 11 amino acids. Between the trimmed V and J ends, which lost 5 bases and 2 bases, there was a span of 1 base. CDR3 residues: CASSPYNEQFF. The DNA of the CDR3 is TGTGCCAGCAGCCCCTACAATGAGCAGTTCTTC. Complete variable domain (other parts from reference TRBV11-2 and TRBJ2-1): EAGVAQSPRYKIIEKRQSVAFWCNPISGHATLYWYQQILGQGPKLLIQFQNNGVVDDSQLPKDRFSAERLKGVDSTLKIQPAKLEDSAVYLCASSPYNEQFFGPGTRLTVL.

The genes are TRBV12-2 and TRBJ1-5. TRBV12-2 is recorded as a pseudogene. The CDR3 totals 16 residues. This chain's CDR3 is CASRLGGRPSNQPQHF. As DNA, the CDR3 is TGTGCAAGTCGCTTGGGGGGGCGACCGAGCAATCAGCCCCAGCATTTT.

The chain employs TRBV13 and TRBJ1-6; TRBD1 is a possible D gene (5 bases). The CDR3 loop spans 16 amino acids. The V end was cut by 2 bases, the J end by 2 bases, with 10 bases between. CDR1 and CDR2 (germline): PRHDT, FYEKMQ (reference sequence). This CDR3 reads CASSLRGRTYNSPLHF. The CDR3 nucleotides read TGTGCCAGCAGCTTAAGGGGACGGACCTATAATTCACCCCTCCACTTT.

The chain links TRBV2 to TRBJ1-1; possible D gene TRBD1, 5 bases. Between the trimmed V and J ends, which lost 4 bases and 5 bases, there was a span of 14 bases. Germline V CDR1 and CDR2: SNHLY, FYNNEI. The CDR3 length is 14 residues. CDR3 nucleotide sequence: TGTGCCAGCAGTGTAAGTGCAGGGTGGACTGAAGCTTTCTTT. Translated: CASSVSAGWTEAFF.

The J gene is TRBJ2-7, the V gene TRBV7-9; D is unclear. Germline V CDR1 and CDR2: SEHNR, FQNEAQ (reference sequence). The CDR3 length is 13 residues. Trimming took 3 bases from V and 2 from J, leaving 8 bases between them. CDR3 amino acids: CASSLSGAYEQYF. The DNA for the CDR3 is TGTGCCAGCAGCTTGTCTGGCGCCTACGAGCAGTACTTC.

The chain couples TRBV28 to TRBJ2-7; the D gene could be TRBD1 or TRBD2 (6 bases each). The V end lost 4 bases, the J end lost 4 bases, and 17 bases lay between the germline ends. There are 15 residues in the CDR3. Germline-derived CDR1 and CDR2 are MDHEN and SYDVKM. CDR3 sequence (DNA): TGTGCCAGCAGTTGGTACCGGGAGAGGGGGTACGAGCAGTACTTC. It is translated as CASSWYRERGYEQYF.

CDR3 protein: CASSQDWSREAFF. CDR3 DNA sequence: TGCGCCAGCAGCCAAGATTGGTCCAGGGAAGCTTTCTTT. V gene TRBV4-3 combines with J gene TRBJ1-1; D is undetermined. The CDR3 extends over 13 amino acids. Germline V gene data show CDR1 as LGHNA and CDR2 as YSLEER. Trimming removed 0 bases from V and 8 bases from J, with 10 bases in between.

The sample holds one count of this clone. The chain uses TRBV7-9 and TRBJ2-7; D perhaps matches TRBD2 (6 bases). This CDR3 is built from 13 residues. Trimming left V 5 bases short and J 4 bases short, with 12 bases between. Germline CDR1 reads SEHNR; CDR2 reads FQNEAQ (reference sequence). The CDR3 DNA reads as TGTGCCAGCAGCCTCTTTGGGGGGTACGAGCAGTACTTC. Protein: CASSLFGGYEQYF.

The chain employs TRBV5-1 and TRBJ1-1, with 8 positions matching TRBD1. This CDR3 contains 13 residues. Germline lookup yields CDR1 SGHRS and CDR2 YFSETQ. The trim removed 4 bases at V and 6 bases at J, leaving 5 bases unmatched. CDR3 in amino acids: CASSLQGGPEAFF. The CDR3, as DNA: TGCGCCAGCAGCCTACAGGGGGGCCCTGAAGCTTTCTTT.

This rearrangement joins TRBV7-3 to TRBJ1-1; D uncertain. The V end was cut by 0 bases, the J end by 1 base, with 6 bases between. The CDR3 runs 14 residues. Germline CDR1 SGHTA, CDR2 FQGTGA. The chain's CDR3 is CASSLTVTNTEAFF. In DNA, the CDR3 is TGTGCCAGCAGCTTAACGGTGACGAACACTGAAGCTTTCTTT. The full variable domain, completed using reference TRBV7-3 and TRBJ1-1, is GAGVSQTPSNKVTEKGKYVELRCDPISGHTALYWYRQSLGQGPEFLIYFQGTGAADDSGLPNDRFFAVRPEGSVSTLKIQRTERGDSAVYLCASSLTVTNTEAFFGQGTRLTVV.

The rearrangement uses TRBV10-3 and TRBJ2-7; D unclear. The CDR3 has 13 amino acids. The germline V and J ends were trimmed by 2 bases and 4 bases, with 9 bases remaining between them. The V gene's germline CDR1 is ENHRY and CDR2 SYGVKD. CDR3 nucleotides: TGTGCCATCAGTGAGGGCAGCTTTTACGAGCAGTACTTC. As protein: CAISEGSFYEQYF.

The gene calls are TRBV1 and TRBJ2-3. TRBV1 is an annotated pseudogene. This CDR3 comprises 15 residues. CDR3 bases: TGCACCAGCAGTCCATGTCCAGCTAGCACAGATACGCAGTATTTT. Protein sequence: CTSSPCPASTDTQYF.

V gene TRBV9 combines with J gene TRBJ2-1; possible D gene TRBD2, 6 bases. Trimming shortened V by 0 bases and J by 10 bases, and 17 bases separated the two germline ends. Germline V gives CDR1 SGDLS, CDR2 YYNGEE. The CDR3 sequence is 15 residues long. The CDR3: CASSVVTGVLGEQFF. CDR3 DNA: TGTGCCAGCAGCGTAGTCACGGGGGTCCTTGGCGAGCAGTTCTTC. Full variable domain (outside the CDR3, taken from reference TRBV9 and TRBJ2-1): DSGVTQTPKHLITATGQRVTLRCSPRSGDLSVYWYQQSLDQGLQFLIQYYNGEERAKGNILERFSAQQFPDLHSELNLSSLELGDSALYFCASSVVTGVLGEQFFGPGTRLTVL.

This sequence joins TRBV5-8 and TRBJ2-7; D remains ambiguous. Germline CDR1 is SGHTS and CDR2 is YDEGEE. The V gene lost 0 bases and the J gene lost 6 bases, with 1 base spanning the gap. This CDR3 has 10 amino acids. CDR3 DNA sequence: TGTGCCAGCAGCTTGGTCGAGCAGTACTTC. Amino acids: CASSLVEQYF. The variable domain in full, completed from reference TRBV5-8 and TRBJ2-7, reads EAGVTQSPTHLIKTRGQQATLRCSPISGHTSVYWYQQALGLGLQFLLWYDEGEERNRGNFPPRFSGRQFPNYSSELNVNALELEDSALYLCASSLVEQYFGPGTRLTVT.

The sample holds one count of this clone. This rearrangement joins TRBV5-1 to TRBJ2-1; perhaps TRBD2 as D (5 bases). The CDR3 length is 14 residues. The V end lost 2 bases, the J end lost 2 bases, and 8 bases lay between the germline ends. Looked up from germline, CDR1 is SGHRS and CDR2 is YFSETQ. The DNA of the CDR3 is TGCGCCAGCAGCTTTACGGGGACCTACAATGAGCAGTTCTTC. As protein: CASSFTGTYNEQFF.

The chain recombines TRBV11-2 with TRBJ1-3; D ambiguous. CDR1 and CDR2 (germline): SGHAT, FQNNGV. The CDR3 is made up of 12 amino acids. V gave up 8 bases and J gave up 4 bases, with 9 bases separating them. Written as DNA, the CDR3 is TGTGCCAGCCGAGGGTACGGAAACACCATATATTTT. It yields the protein CASRGYGNTIYF.